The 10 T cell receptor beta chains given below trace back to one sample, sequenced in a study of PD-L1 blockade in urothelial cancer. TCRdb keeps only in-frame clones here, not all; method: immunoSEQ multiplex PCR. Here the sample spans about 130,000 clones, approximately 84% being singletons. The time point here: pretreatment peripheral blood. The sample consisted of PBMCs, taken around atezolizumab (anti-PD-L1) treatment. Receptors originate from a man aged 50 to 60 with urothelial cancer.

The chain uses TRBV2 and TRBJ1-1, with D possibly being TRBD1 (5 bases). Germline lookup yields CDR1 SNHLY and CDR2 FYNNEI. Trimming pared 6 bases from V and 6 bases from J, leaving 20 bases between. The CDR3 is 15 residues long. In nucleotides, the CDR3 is TGTGCCAGCAGCACCCGGGGGTCGGGGGACGCTGAAGCTTTCTTT. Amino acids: CASSTRGSGDAEAFF.

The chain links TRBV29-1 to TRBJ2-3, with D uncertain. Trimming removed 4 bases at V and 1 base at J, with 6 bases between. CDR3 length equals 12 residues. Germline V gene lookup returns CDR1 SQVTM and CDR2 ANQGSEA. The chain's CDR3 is CSVGHRTDTQYF. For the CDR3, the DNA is TGCAGCGTTGGTCATCGCACAGATACGCAGTATTTT.

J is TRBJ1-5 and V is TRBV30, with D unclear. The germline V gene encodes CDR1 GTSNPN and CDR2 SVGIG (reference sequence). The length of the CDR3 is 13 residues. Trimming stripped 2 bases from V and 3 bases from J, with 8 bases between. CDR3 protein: CAWSSGNNQPQHF. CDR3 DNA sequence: TGTGCCTGGAGTTCCGGGAACAATCAGCCCCAGCATTTT.

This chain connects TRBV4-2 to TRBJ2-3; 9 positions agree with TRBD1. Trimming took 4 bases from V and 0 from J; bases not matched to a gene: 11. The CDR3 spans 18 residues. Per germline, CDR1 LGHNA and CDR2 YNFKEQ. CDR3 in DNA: TGTGCCAGCAGCCTTGGACTACAGGGGGCGCCGAGCACAGATACGCAGTATTTT. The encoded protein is CASSLGLQGAPSTDTQYF.

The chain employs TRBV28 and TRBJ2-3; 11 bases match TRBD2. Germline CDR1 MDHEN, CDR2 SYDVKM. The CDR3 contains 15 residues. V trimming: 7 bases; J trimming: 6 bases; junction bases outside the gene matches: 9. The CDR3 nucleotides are TGTGCCAGCATCGGGACTAGCGGCCCGCGGGATACGCAGTATTTT. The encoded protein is CASIGTSGPRDTQYF.

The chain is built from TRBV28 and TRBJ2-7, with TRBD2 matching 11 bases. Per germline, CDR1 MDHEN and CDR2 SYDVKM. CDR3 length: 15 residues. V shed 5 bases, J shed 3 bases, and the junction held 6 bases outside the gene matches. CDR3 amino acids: CASSIAGGIRYEQYF. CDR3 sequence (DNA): TGTGCCAGCAGTATAGCGGGAGGGATTCGCTACGAGCAGTACTTC.

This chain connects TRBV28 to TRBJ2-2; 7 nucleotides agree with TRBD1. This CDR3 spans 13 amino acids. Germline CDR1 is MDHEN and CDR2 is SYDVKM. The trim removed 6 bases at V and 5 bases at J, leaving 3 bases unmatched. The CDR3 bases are TGTGCCAGCAGGGAACAGGGGACCGGGGAGCTGTTTTTT. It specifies CASREQGTGELFF.

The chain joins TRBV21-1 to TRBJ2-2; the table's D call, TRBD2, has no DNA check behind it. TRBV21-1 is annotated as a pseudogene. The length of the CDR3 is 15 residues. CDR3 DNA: TGTGCCAGCAGCATGGCGGTCGGAGGCACCGGGGAGCTGTTTTTT. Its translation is CASSMAVGGTGELFF.

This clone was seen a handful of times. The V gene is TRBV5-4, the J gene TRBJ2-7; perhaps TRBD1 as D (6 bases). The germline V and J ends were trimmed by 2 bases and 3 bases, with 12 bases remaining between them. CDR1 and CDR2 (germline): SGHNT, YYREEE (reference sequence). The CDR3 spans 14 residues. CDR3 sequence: CASSFGQTIYEQYF. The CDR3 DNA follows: TGTGCCAGCAGCTTTGGACAGACCATCTACGAGCAGTACTTC.

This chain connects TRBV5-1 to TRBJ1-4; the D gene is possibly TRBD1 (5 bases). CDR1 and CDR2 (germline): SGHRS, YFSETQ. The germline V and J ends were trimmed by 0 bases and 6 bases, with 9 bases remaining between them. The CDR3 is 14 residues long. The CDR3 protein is CASSLGGTDEKLFF. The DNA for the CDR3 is TGCGCCAGCAGCTTGGGGGGGACTGATGAAAAACTGTTTTTT.